Included here is one T cell receptor beta chain sequence, with context. Its antigen is currently unknown. This entry comes from a study of naive and memory T cell subsets. Both TRBC1 and TRBC2 were covered by a beta constant-region primer of two equimolar oligonucleotides. Four rounds of PCR amplified the ligated cDNA using nested alpha and beta constant-region primers plus SP2. The cDNA 3' end received a ligated single-stranded oligonucleotide carrying the SP2 primer and a 12-nucleotide UMI. From the UMI-ligation and nested PCR reads, TCRdb called clonotypes with MiXCR, one entry per CDR3 protein. The sample shows 150,000 or so distinct CDR3 sequences, under 25% of them seen only once. This CDR3 contains 13 residues. Between the trimmed V and J ends, which lost 11 bases and 1 base, there was a span of 13 bases. From germline, CDR1 is PRHDT and CDR2 FYEKMQ (reference sequence). Study-level findings and limits: Especially in CD8 cells, naive repertoires contained a few larger clonotypes, possibly CD45RA-re-expressing memory cells. In CD4 and CD8 cells, diversity dropped from naive through EMRA.

This receptor was taken from a human donor in good health. What was sequenced was naive CD4+ T cells from blood. V is TRBV13 and J is TRBJ2-3, with unresolved D. CDR3 nucleotide sequence: TGTGCCGCTGGGATCCAGGGCACAGATACGCAGTATTTT. Translating it yields CAAGIQGTDTQYF.